A selection of T cell receptor beta chains follows, all from one sample in a study of blood T cell repertoires in COVID-19. Method: immunoSEQ multiplex PCR; TCRdb's copy keeps in-frame clones and lacks some. The table has about 300,000 clones, 85% to 90% seen once. Material for sequencing was PBMCs or T cells enriched from blood (not recorded which). The receptors were sampled from a woman between 18 and 29 years old who had recovered from COVID-19. Each CDR3 is given with its conserved first and last residue. A D gene is named only where the DNA matches it firmly. Only part of the rows carry a size: once, few, many, or a class if the clone is expanded.

j_gene,v_gene,d_gene,abundance,CDR3nt,CDR3aa
TRBJ2-1,TRBV5-1,TRBD2,.,TGCGCCAGCAGCTTGGCCCCTAGCGGAACCTACAATGAGCAGTTCTTC,CASSLAPSGTYNEQFF
TRBJ2-7,TRBV5-1,.,.,TGCGCCAGCAGCCCCAGGAGGTACTACGAGCAGTACTTC,CASSPRRYYEQYF
TRBJ2-5,TRBV9,.,.,TGTGCCAGCAGCGGGACAGTGCAAGAGACCCAGTACTTC,CASSGTVQETQYF
TRBJ2-5,TRBV5-1,TRBD1,.,TGCGCCAGCAGCGTCCTACAGGGGATCGGGGAGACCCAGTACTTC,CASSVLQGIGETQYF
TRBJ1-6,TRBV5-1,.,.,TGCGCCAGCAGCTTGTCGGGCAGGGAAAGATCACCCCTCCACTTT,CASSLSGRERSPLHF
TRBJ2-7,TRBV5-1,.,.,TGCGCCAGCAGCTTGGGGCAACAGGGCCCACAGTACTTC,CASSLGQQGPQYF
TRBJ2-3,TRBV19,.,.,TGTGCCAGTAGATCGTCCCCCGCGGCGAGGGCGAAGGTAGGTACGCAGTATTTT,CASRSSPAARAKVGTQYF
TRBJ1-1,TRBV7-3,.,.,TGTGCCAGCTCCAGGGGAAGTAACACTGAAGCTTTCTTT,CASSRGSNTEAFF
TRBJ1-2,TRBV6-5,.,.,TGTGCCAGCAGAGCTCGTTATGGCTACACCTTC,CASRARYGYTF
TRBJ2-2,TRBV7-9,.,.,TGTGCCAGCAGACTCCAGGGAGGAACCGGGGAGCTGTTTTTT,CASRLQGGTGELFF
TRBJ1-2,TRBV5-1,.,.,TGCGCCAGCAGCTTAGAGGGTGGGAGTCACAGTTCTGCATATGGCTACACCTTC,CASSLEGGSHSSAYGYTF
TRBJ1-1,TRBV9,.,.,TGTGCCAGCAGCGTAGACAACAGGAACACTGAAGCTTTCTTT,CASSVDNRNTEAFF
TRBJ2-5,TRBV5-5,TRBD1,.,TGTGCCAGCAGCTTGGGGGACAGGGGGCAGGCGGAGACCCAGTACTTC,CASSLGDRGQAETQYF
TRBJ1-1,TRBV29-1,.,few,TGCAGCGTTAACAGGGAGTCGGACACTGAAGCTTTCTTT,CSVNRESDTEAFF
TRBJ1-4,TRBV9,.,.,TGTGCCAGCAGCGTAGTAGAGGCCGGGAAACTGTTTTTT,CASSVVEAGKLFF
TRBJ1-6,TRBV6-5,.,once,TGTGCCAGCAGTTATTCGGGGAATTCACCCCTCCACTTT,CASSYSGNSPLHF
TRBJ1-4,TRBV5-4,TRBD1,.,TGTGCCAGCAGCTTTACAGGGGGCCCCCCCAACGAAAAACTGTTTTTT,CASSFTGGPPNEKLFF
TRBJ1-3,TRBV18,TRBD1,.,TGTGCCAGCTCACCGACAGGGTCACTCTCTGGAAACACCATATATTTT,CASSPTGSLSGNTIYF
TRBJ2-4,TRBV7-8,.,.,TGTGCCAGCAGCTTAGGTGGCGGAAACATTCAGTACTTC,CASSLGGGNIQYF
TRBJ1-4,TRBV6-2/TRBV6-3,.,.,TGTGCCAGCAGTCTCTGGTCGGGGGAAGAAAAACTGTTTTTT,CASSLWSGEEKLFF
TRBJ2-2,TRBV4-2,TRBD2,.,TGTGCCAGCAGCCTGGGACTAGCGGGGGACCCGACCGGGGAGCTGTTTTTT,CASSLGLAGDPTGELFF
TRBJ1-1,TRBV6-5,.,.,TGTGCCAGCAGCTCCGTAAACACTGAAGCTTTCTTT,CASSSVNTEAFF
TRBJ2-5,TRBV11-3,.,.,TGTGCCAGCAGCCCTAACGCAGGCGAAGAGACCCAGTACTTC,CASSPNAGEETQYF
TRBJ1-6,TRBV7-8,.,.,TGTGCCAGCAGCTTAGATGGCGGGGGGAATTCACCCCTCCACTTT,CASSLDGGGNSPLHF
TRBJ2-6,TRBV5-6,TRBD2,.,TGTGCCAGCAGCTTGGGGGGTAGCGGGTACGGCGTCCTGACTTTC,CASSLGGSGYGVLTF
TRBJ1-6,TRBV7-3,.,.,TGTGCCAGCAGCTTAAACCCCATAGGGGCAAATAATTCACCCCTCCACTTT,CASSLNPIGANNSPLHF
TRBJ1-1,TRBV2,.,.,TGTGCCAGCAGTCCTCTCGGACAGTCCACTGAAGCTTTCTTT,CASSPLGQSTEAFF
TRBJ2-7,TRBV6-5,TRBD2,.,TGTGCCAGCAGTACCGGACTAGCGGGGGGCGAGCAGTACTTC,CASSTGLAGGEQYF
TRBJ2-1,TRBV28,TRBD1,.,TGTGCCAGCAGCCCTCCCAGGGGGAGAAGTTCCTACAATGAGCAGTTCTTC,CASSPPRGRSSYNEQFF